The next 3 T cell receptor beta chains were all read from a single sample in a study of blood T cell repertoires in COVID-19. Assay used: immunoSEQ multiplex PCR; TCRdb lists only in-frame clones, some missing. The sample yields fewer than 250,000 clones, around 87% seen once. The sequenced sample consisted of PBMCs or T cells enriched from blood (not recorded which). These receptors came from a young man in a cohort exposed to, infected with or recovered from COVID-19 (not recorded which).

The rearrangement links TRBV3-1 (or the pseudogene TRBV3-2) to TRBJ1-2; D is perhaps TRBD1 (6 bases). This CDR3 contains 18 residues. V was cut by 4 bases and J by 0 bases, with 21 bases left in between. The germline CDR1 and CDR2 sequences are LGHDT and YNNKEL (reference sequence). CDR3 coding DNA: TGTGCCAGCAGCCCCACCATTACGCCGGGACATACTAACTATGGCTACACCTTC. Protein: CASSPTITPGHTNYGYTF.

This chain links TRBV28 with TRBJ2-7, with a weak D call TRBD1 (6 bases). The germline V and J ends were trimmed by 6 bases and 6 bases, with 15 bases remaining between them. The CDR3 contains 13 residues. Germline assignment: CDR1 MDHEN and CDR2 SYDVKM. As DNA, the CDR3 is TGTGCCAGCAGACCACAGGGTCTCGGCGAGCAGTACTTC. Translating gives CASRPQGLGEQYF.

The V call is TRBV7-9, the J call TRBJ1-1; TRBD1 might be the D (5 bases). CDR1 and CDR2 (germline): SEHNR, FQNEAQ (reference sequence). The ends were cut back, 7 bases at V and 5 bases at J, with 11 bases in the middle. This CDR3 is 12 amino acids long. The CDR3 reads CASNLGGTEAFF. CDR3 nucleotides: TGTGCCAGCAACTTGGGGGGAACTGAAGCTTTCTTT.